This T cell receptor beta chain appears in the sequencing data of a study of patients and donors after allogeneic stem cell transplantation. From the RT-PCR reads, TCRdb called clonotypes with MiXCR, one entry per CDR3 protein. Counted here are roughly 41,000 distinct CDR3 sequences, about 31% occurring once; the ten biggest clones make up less than 80%. Germline V gene data show CDR1 as SGHRS and CDR2 as YFSETQ. The CDR3 length is 15 residues. Losses at the gene ends were 2 bases for V and 4 bases for J; bases not matched to a gene: 4. This clonotype was recorded many times. Sequencing was done on a sample of blood, either unsorted or a sorted T cell fraction (not recorded which). The sequence came from a human donor who was either an allogeneic HSCT recipient or a stem cell or donor lymphocyte infusion donor (not recorded which). It is not recorded whose cells these are; they may come from a transplant donor. The chain joins TRBV5-1 to TRBJ1-2; 11 bases line up with TRBD1. The CDR3 sequence: CASSLDGQGAYGYTF. Here the CDR3 DNA reads TGCGCCAGCAGCTTAGACGGACAGGGGGCCTATGGCTACACCTTC.